The rows below give T cell receptor beta chains drawn from one sample of a study of blood T cell repertoires in COVID-19. The method was immunoSEQ multiplex PCR; TCRdb's version includes in-frame clones alone and lacks a portion of them. This sample has more than 200,000 clones, with about nine tenths found just once. Sequencing was done on a sample of peripheral blood. These TCRs come from a man aged 25 to 45 with COVID-19, enrolled during active disease. The CDR3 runs from the conserved cysteine through the conserved F or W. The D gene is left open where the match is weak. Expanded clones get a size class; other rows say once, few or many, or leave the size out.

TRBJ2-3	TRBD2	TRBV11-1	15	NA	TGTGCCAGCAGCTTGAGGACTAGCGGGAGGGATACGCAGTATTTT	CASSLRTSGRDTQYF
TRBJ1-3	TRBD1	TRBV5-6	15	NA	TGTGCCAGCAGCCCGGGACAGGGAGCTGGAAACACCATATATTTT	CASSPGQGAGNTIYF
TRBJ2-7	TRBD1	TRBV2	15	NA	TGTGCCAGCAGTGTGTCCGGGACAGGGAATTACGAGCAGTACTTC	CASSVSGTGNYEQYF
TRBJ1-4	TRBD1	TRBV4-3	15	once	TGCGCCAGCAGCCAAGATTTCGGGACAGATGAAAAACTGTTTTTT	CASSQDFGTDEKLFF
TRBJ2-7	NA	TRBV14	15	NA	TGTGCCAGCAGCCAAGCCGGGAGCCTAAACTACGAGCAGTACTTC	CASSQAGSLNYEQYF
TRBJ2-1	TRBD1	TRBV6-5	14	NA	TGTGCCAGCAGGGGACAGGGGAATTACAATGAGCAGTTCTTC	CASRGQGNYNEQFF
TRBJ2-7	TRBD2	TRBV6-6	18	few	TGTGCCAGCAGTCCCGTAGCGGGGAGCCTCACTGTCGGCTACGAGCAGTACTTC	CASSPVAGSLTVGYEQYF
TRBJ2-1	NA	TRBV7-6	18	NA	TGTGCCAGCAGCTCTTTGCGCCCGATGAGGGGGTCCTACAATGAGCAGTTCTTC	CASSSLRPMRGSYNEQFF
TRBJ1-5	NA	TRBV6-2/TRBV6-3	15	NA	TGTGCCAGCAGTTACTGGCAGGGAAGCAATCAGCCCCAGCATTTT	CASSYWQGSNQPQHF
TRBJ1-2	NA	TRBV18	13	NA	TGTGCCAGCTCACAAGGGGGAAACTATGGCTACACCTTC	CASSQGGNYGYTF
TRBJ2-3	TRBD2	TRBV5-7	18	once	TGTGCCAGCAGCTATGGACTAGCGGGAGGAACTAGCACAGATACGCAGTATTTT	CASSYGLAGGTSTDTQYF
TRBJ2-7	TRBD1	TRBV3-1/TRBV3-2	14	once	TGTGCCAGCAGCCAAAGGGGACAGAACTACGAGCAGTACTTC	CASSQRGQNYEQYF
TRBJ2-1	TRBD1	TRBV19	16	once	TGTGCCAGTAGTATAATCATGGGACAGGGGGCGGGTGAGCAGTTCTTC	CASSIIMGQGAGEQFF
TRBJ1-3	NA	TRBV7-2	15	NA	TGTGCCAGCAGCTTACTCCGGGTACCTGGAAACACCATATATTTT	CASSLLRVPGNTIYF
TRBJ1-4	NA	TRBV18	15	NA	TGTGCCAGCTCACCATCCGAGGGAATTCGGGAAAAACTGTTTTTT	CASSPSEGIREKLFF
TRBJ2-2	TRBD2	TRBV28	17	NA	TGTGCCATCGAGCCCCCGGGACTAGCGGGAGGAGTCGGGGAGCTGTTTTTT	CAIEPPGLAGGVGELFF
TRBJ2-7	TRBD1	TRBV5-4	14	NA	TGTGCCAGCAGCCCCCCCGGGACAGCATACGAGCAGTACTTC	CASSPPGTAYEQYF
TRBJ1-2	TRBD1	TRBV7-3	15	NA	TGTGCCAGCAGAGGGACAGTCCTCGGCCCCTATGGCTACACCTTC	CASRGTVLGPYGYTF
TRBJ1-5	TRBD1	TRBV7-2	17	NA	TGTGCCAGCAGCTTGGGGGGACAGGCTTGGGGCAATCAGCCCCAGCATTTT	CASSLGGQAWGNQPQHF
TRBJ2-1	TRBD2	TRBV4-3	17	NA	TGCGCCAGCAGCCAAGGGTCCTTGGCGGGGAGGGCGTATGAGCAGTTCTTC	CASSQGSLAGRAYEQFF
TRBJ2-7	NA	TRBV7-9	14	NA	TGTGCCAGCAGCCTATCTAGTTACTCCTACGAGCAGTACTTC	CASSLSSYSYEQYF
TRBJ2-1	TRBD2	TRBV4-3	15	NA	TGCGCCAGCAGCCAAGACAGAGCGGGAGCGGATGAGCAGTTCTTC	CASSQDRAGADEQFF
TRBJ1-5	TRBD1	TRBV24-1	15	NA	TGTGCCACCAGTGAGGGGACAGGGTTAAGTCAGCCCCAGCATTTT	CATSEGTGLSQPQHF
TRBJ1-1	TRBD1	TRBV6-5	15	NA	TGTGCCAGCGGGAGATCTAGGGACAGGGGCACTGAAGCTTTCTTT	CASGRSRDRGTEAFF
TRBJ1-2	TRBD1	TRBV3-1/TRBV3-2	14	NA	TGTGCCAGCAGCCAAGGGGACAGGATATCGGACTACACCTTC	CASSQGDRISDYTF
TRBJ1-5	NA	TRBV2	12	NA	TGTGCCAGCGGGAGAGGGGAGGCGCCCCAGCATTTT	CASGRGEAPQHF
TRBJ1-2	NA	TRBV5-5	13	NA	TGTGCCAGCAGCGGGACACTGAACTATGGCTACACCTTC	CASSGTLNYGYTF
TRBJ1-3	TRBD1	TRBV7-8	13	NA	TGTGCCAGCAGCCATGGCAGGGGGAACACCATATATTTT	CASSHGRGNTIYF
TRBJ1-2	NA	TRBV28	14	NA	TGTGCCAGCAGTAACCAACAGGGAGATTATGGCTACACCTTC	CASSNQQGDYGYTF